This T cell receptor beta chain was captured in a study of T-cell memory formation after mild COVID-19 (dated by TCRdb to the early 2020s). Broadly, across the study: TCR sequence clusters from the two donors were found to be largely donor specific. Longitudinal TCRalpha and TCRbeta repertoire sequencing tracked T-cell clones expanding and contracting after mild COVID-19 in a couple of donors. Two young, previously healthy adult volunteers, one female and one male, were included in the cohort. The full study reports these points: Some responding clones were detected in pre-infection memory, which suggested that pre-existing cross-reactive memory T cells had joined the SARS-CoV-2 response. The second-wave clones that peaked on day 37 were not confirmed to be SARS-CoV-2 specific. Only a couple of mild cases were covered by the study, and larger cohorts that include severe cases with pre-infection samples were considered necessary. Clones that contracted from day 15 to 85 showed balanced CD4/CD8 phenotypes, whereas a second wave of clones that expanded from day 15 to 37 leaned towards CD4+. Contracting CD4+ clones turned up mainly in the CM and EM memory subsets, whereas EMRA was where CD8+ clones were enriched.

This clonotype was observed a few times. Its antigen remains undetermined. Base-call qualities are not available, and no considerably larger clone is one nucleotide away. Ficoll-Paque density gradient centrifugation was used to isolate PBMCs. From cysteine to phenylalanine, the CDR3 is 12 amino acids long. The CDR3 DNA has 36 bases and is translated from base 1. Based on the germline V gene, the CDR1 and CDR2 sequences are SGHDT and YYEEEE. V is pared back by 5 bases and J by 12 bases, with 15 bases lying between the germline termini. Sequencer: Illumina NovaSeq 6000. cDNA libraries for TCRalpha and TCRbeta were prepared by 5'RACE using constant-segment primers, with sample barcodes and unique molecular identifiers added. RNA was extracted from every sample with Trizol reagent. Amplification of the libraries took two PCR steps, and the second step added a second sample barcode plus Illumina TruSeq adapters. The libraries were sequenced on an Illumina NovaSeq using 2 x 150 bp paired-end reads. On the authors' methods: The reads were demultiplexed and collapsed into UMI-guided consensus sequences using migec v1.2.7. Using mixcr v2.1.11, UMI consensuses were aligned to TRA and TRB V and J templates and then assembled into clonotypes. A clonotype was counted as expanded or contracted only if both edgeR and NoisET called the change significant, with noise models trained on biological replicates. For edgeR calls, the cutoffs were a false discovery rate-adjusted p below 0.01 and a log2 fold-change threshold of 1. As an exploratory analysis of dynamics, max-normalized trajectories of the 1000 most abundant clonotypes were examined by PCA with hierarchical clustering. Separately sequenced CD4+ and CD8+ repertoires were used to assign the CD4 or CD8 phenotype of responding clones. Through fastp at Q25 and MiXCR, TCRdb rebuilt clones from the public reads, retaining in-frame beta chains. Each entry is one CDR3 protein sequence, shown with its most common DNA and genes. These V and J calls are TCRdb output, not the study's own analysis. In this sample the table shows about 350,000 distinct CDR3 sequences, roughly 13% of which occur a single time. About 20% of the sample rests with the top ten.

The V gene is TRBV5-6 and the J gene is TRBJ2-1; the D gene identity is not certain. The sample consisted of PBMCs or a T cell subset sorted from them (not recorded which). This clonotype was sampled from a man between 18 and 29 years old who had mild COVID-19 (a few samples of this study predate the infection). The sample titles of this study are shuffled in the database, so cell type and time point are left out; the donor was told from shared clones. The CDR3 corresponds to CASSRWGNRQFF. The DNA sequence is TGTGCCAGCAGTAGATGGGGTAATAGGCAGTTCTTC.